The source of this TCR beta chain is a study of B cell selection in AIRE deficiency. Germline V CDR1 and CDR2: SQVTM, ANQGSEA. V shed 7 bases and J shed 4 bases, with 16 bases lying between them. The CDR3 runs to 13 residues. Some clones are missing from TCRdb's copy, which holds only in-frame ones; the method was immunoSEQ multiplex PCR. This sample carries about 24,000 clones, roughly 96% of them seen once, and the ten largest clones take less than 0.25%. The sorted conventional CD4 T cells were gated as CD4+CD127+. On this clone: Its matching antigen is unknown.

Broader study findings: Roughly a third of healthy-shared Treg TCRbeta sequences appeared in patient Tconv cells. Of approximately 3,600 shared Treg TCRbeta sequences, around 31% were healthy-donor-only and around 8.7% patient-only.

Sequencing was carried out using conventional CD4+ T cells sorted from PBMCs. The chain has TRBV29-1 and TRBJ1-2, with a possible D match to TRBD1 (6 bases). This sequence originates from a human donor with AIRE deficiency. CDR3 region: CSARRGAFYGYTF. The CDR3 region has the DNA TGCAGCGCCCGAAGGGGGGCCTTCTATGGCTACACCTTC. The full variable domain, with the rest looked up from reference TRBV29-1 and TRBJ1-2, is SAVISQKPSRDICQRGTSLTIQCQVDSQVTMMFWYRQQPGQSLTLIATANQGSEATYESGFVIDKFPISRPNLTFSTLTVSNMSPEDSSIYLCSARRGAFYGYTFGSGTRLTVV.